Presented here are 16 T cell receptor beta chains from one specimen sequenced in a study of T cell changes during pregnancy in multiple sclerosis (dated by TCRdb to about 2019). Receptor libraries were prepared by the immunoSEQ multiplex PCR assay. The table was pulled from immuneACCESS by TCRdb, which kept in-frame rearrangements only. Such tables lose some clones; where checked, under half of the loss comes from unresolved V genes, and the rest has no known cause. In all, the sample holds under 70,000 clones, and roughly 87% of those were seen once. The top ten hold around 6.8% of the sample. Sequencing used peripheral blood, obtained in the third trimester of pregnancy. The receptors here all came from a female donor in good health, enrolled as a control in a pregnancy study.

J is TRBJ2-3 and V is TRBV7-2; maybe TRBD2 (6 bases). Per the germline V gene, CDR1 is SGHTA and CDR2 is FQGNSA. CDR3 length: 19 amino acids. Between the trimmed V and J ends, which lost 4 bases and 0 bases, there was a span of 23 bases. Here the CDR3 DNA reads TGTGCCAGCAGCTCCCCTCATGGGGGGAGGTCCTCTAGCACAGATACGCAGTATTTT. Protein product: CASSSPHGGRSSSTDTQYF.

The V call is TRBV30, the J call TRBJ1-5; D is possibly TRBD1 (5 bases). The CDR3 spans 16 residues. CDR1 is GTSNPN, CDR2 SVGIG, per germline (reference sequence). V was pared by 1 base and J by 4 bases, with 17 bases between. The CDR3 sequence: CAWSAAPDSGNQPQHF. The CDR3 coding sequence is TGTGCCTGGAGTGCGGCTCCCGACAGTGGGAATCAGCCCCAGCATTTT. Together with reference TRBV30 and TRBJ1-5, the CDR3 gives the full variable domain: SQTIHQWPATLVQPVGSPLSLECTVEGTSNPNLYWYRQAAGRGLQLLFYSVGIGQISSEVPQNLSASRPQDRQFILSSKKLLLSDSGFYLCAWSAAPDSGNQPQHFGDGTRLSIL.

The rearrangement joins TRBV5-1 to TRBJ1-1; 7 bases fit TRBD1. This CDR3 has 13 residues. V shed 3 bases and J 3 bases; nucleotides not matched to a gene: 2. Germline assignment: CDR1 SGHRS and CDR2 YFSETQ. The CDR3 DNA is TGCGCCAGCAGCTACGGACAGGACACTGAAGCTTTCTTT. This gives the protein CASSYGQDTEAFF.

The CDR3 sequence: CASASGTASYNEQFF. The CDR3 nucleotides read TGCGCCAGCGCCTCCGGGACAGCTTCCTACAATGAGCAGTTCTTC. V gene TRBV4-1 combines with J gene TRBJ2-1; 7 bases line up with TRBD1. The CDR3 covers 15 residues. Germline CDR1 is MGHRA and CDR2 is YSYEKL. V lost 8 bases, J lost 1 base, and 8 bases stayed unmatched.

V usage is TRBV7-8 and J usage is TRBJ2-5, with no clear D. V shed 7 bases and J shed 5 bases, with 14 bases lying between them. The CDR3 has 13 amino acids. CDR1 is SGHVS and CDR2 is FQNEAQ in the germline V gene. The CDR3 DNA reads TGTGCCAGCACCAAGGTAGCTTGGGAGACCCAGTACTTC. Its translation: CASTKVAWETQYF. Looking up the rest from reference TRBV7-8 and TRBJ2-5 gives the full variable domain: GAGVSQSPRYKVAKRGQDVALRCDPISGHVSLFWYQQALGQGPEFLTYFQNEAQLDKSGLPSDRFFAERPEGSVSTLKIQRTQQEDSAVYLCASTKVAWETQYFGPGTRLLVL.

The V call is TRBV11-3, the J call TRBJ1-1, with D perhaps TRBD1 (6 bases). Germline V lookup: CDR1 SGHNT, CDR2 YENEEA. V was shortened by 7 bases and J by 5 bases, with 23 bases between the two germline ends. The CDR3 runs 16 residues. In nucleotides, the CDR3 is TGTGCCAGCATCCCCAGCGGGTACAGGGACTATACTGAAGCTTTCTTT. Residues: CASIPSGYRDYTEAFF.

V usage is TRBV7-2 and J usage is TRBJ1-2; possible D gene TRBD1, 5 bases. Trimming removed 5 bases from V and 6 bases from J, with 13 bases in between. Germline values: CDR1 SGHTA, CDR2 FQGNSA. The CDR3 runs 13 residues. The CDR3 DNA follows: TGTGCCAGCAGCCCCACGGGGGTTGATGGCTACACCTTC. Its translation: CASSPTGVDGYTF.

This chain joins TRBV4-2 and TRBJ2-1; 9 bases map to TRBD2. The length of the CDR3 is 17 residues. V was pared by 4 bases and J by 8 bases, with 15 bases of the junction left unmatched. Germline CDR1 is LGHNA and CDR2 is YNFKEQ. CDR3 nucleotide sequence: TGTGCCAGCAGCCGAGCCGGAGGGCGGGAGGGTATTGATGAGCAGTTCTTC. Translating gives CASSRAGGREGIDEQFF.

The V call is TRBV6-5, the J call TRBJ1-6, with D possibly TRBD1 on 6 matching bases. CDR3 size: 15 residues. The germline V gene encodes CDR1 MNHEY and CDR2 SVGAGI. With 8 bases removed from V and 7 bases from J, the gap between germline ends came to 18 bases. As DNA, the CDR3 is TGTGCCAGCCTCCACAGGGCCGCCTCAAATTCACCCCTCCACTTT. This encodes CASLHRAASNSPLHF.

This clone came up once. V and J are TRBV4-2 and TRBJ1-5, with D perhaps TRBD1 (5 bases). This CDR3 has 16 residues. The germline V and J ends were trimmed by 0 bases and 6 bases, with 15 bases remaining between them. Germline assignment: CDR1 LGHNA and CDR2 YNFKEQ. DNA of the CDR3: TGTGCCAGCAGCCAAGACCTGGCGGGGGGAAGTCAGCCCCAGCATTTT. This translates into CASSQDLAGGSQPQHF.

The DNA of the CDR3 is TGTGCCAGCTCACCCAAGCAGGTCTCCTACGAGCAGTACTTC. Amino acid sequence: CASSPKQVSYEQYF. V is TRBV18 and J is TRBJ2-7, with D hard to call. The germline V gene has CDR1 KGHSH and CDR2 LQKENI. Trimming left V 3 bases short and J 0 bases short, with 9 bases between. The CDR3 spans 14 residues.

The CDR3 DNA sequence: TGCAGCGGGCTCTTATTCCGAGAGACCCAGTACTTC. Translated: CSGLLFRETQYF. The gene calls are TRBV29-1 and TRBJ2-5; D not certain. Germline CDR1 reads SQVTM; CDR2 reads ANQGSEA. The CDR3 totals 12 residues. The ends were cut back, 7 bases at V and 4 bases at J, with 13 bases in the middle.

The chain is built from TRBV30 and TRBJ2-3, with 8 positions matching TRBD2. After removal of 5 bases from V and 2 bases from J, the junction contained 3 bases not matched to a gene. The V gene's germline CDR1 is GTSNPN and CDR2 SVGIG (reference sequence). The CDR3 consists of 13 residues. DNA for the CDR3: TGTGCCTGGCCACTAGCGGCCACAGATACGCAGTATTTT. Translation: CAWPLAATDTQYF.

The chain couples TRBV2 to TRBJ1-1; D is perhaps TRBD1 (5 bases). The CDR3 spans 14 residues. From germline, CDR1 is SNHLY and CDR2 FYNNEI. The V gene lost 8 bases and the J gene lost 4 bases, with 17 bases spanning the gap. CDR3 residues: CASGSLGGSTEAFF. CDR3 bases: TGTGCCAGCGGGTCTCTCGGGGGGTCCACTGAAGCTTTCTTT.

The chain carries TRBV5-4 and TRBJ2-7, with a tentative D call TRBD2 (5 bases). This CDR3 comprises 14 residues. The V end lost 2 bases, the J end lost 6 bases, and 15 bases lay between the germline ends. Germline CDR1 SGHNT, CDR2 YYREEE (reference sequence). The CDR3 sequence is CASSLPGSVGEQYF. CDR3 DNA sequence: TGTGCCAGCAGCTTACCGGGATCTGTGGGCGAGCAGTACTTC. Together with reference TRBV5-4 and TRBJ2-7, the CDR3 gives the full variable domain: ETGVTQSPTHLIKTRGQQVTLRCSSQSGHNTVSWYQQALGQGPQFIFQYYREEENGRGNFPPRFSGLQFPNYSSELNVNALELDDSALYLCASSLPGSVGEQYFGPGTRLTVT.

This clone was detected once. The rearrangement joins TRBV11-3 to TRBJ2-3, with 15 bases aligning to TRBD2. The CDR3 consists of 18 residues. V shed 5 bases, J shed 5 bases, and the junction held 11 bases outside the gene matches. Germline CDR1 reads SGHNT; CDR2 reads YENEEA. The CDR3 loop is CASSRAGLAGGRGDTQYF. For the CDR3, the DNA is TGTGCCAGCAGCAGAGCGGGACTAGCGGGAGGCCGGGGAGATACGCAGTATTTT. Variable domain in full (rest from reference TRBV11-3 and TRBJ2-3): EAGVVQSPRYKIIEKKQPVAFWCNPISGHNTLYWYLQNLGQGPELLIRYENEEAVDDSQLPKDRFSAERLKGVDSTLKIQPAELGDSAVYLCASSRAGLAGGRGDTQYFGPGTRLTVL.